This T cell receptor (beta chain) was captured in a study of cytomegalovirus exposure and HLA in healthy donors. A single count supports this clone. The ends were cut back, 1 base at V and 2 bases at J, with 12 bases in the middle. CDR3 length equals 16 residues. Per the germline V gene, CDR1 is MNHEY and CDR2 is SMNVEV (reference sequence). Sequencing used immunoSEQ multiplex PCR; TCRdb keeps in-frame clones, though not all of them. The sample holds 120,000 or so clones; about 87% are singletons and the top ten take approximately 2.1%. Source material: PBMCs. The V and J genes are TRBV27 and TRBJ2-1; D might be TRBD1 (5 bases). This TCR came from a young woman in good health and CMV-seronegative. The DNA for the CDR3 is TGTGCCAGCAGTTTATTAGGGGTGGGAACCTACAATGAGCAGTTCTTC. This codes for CASSLLGVGTYNEQFF.